Each of the 26 T cell receptor beta chains below was sequenced from the same sample in a study of T cell responses to AZD1222 COVID-19 vaccine. The assay was immunoSEQ multiplex PCR, and TCRdb's table has in-frame clones only and misses some. The sample lists more than 85,000 clones, 70% to 90% occurring once. The specimen was peripheral blood, collected on day 0 of AZD1222 vaccination. The receptors come from an adult in good health.

V gene TRBV28 combines with J gene TRBJ1-5, with D perhaps matching TRBD1 (5 bases). V lost 6 bases and J 5 bases, leaving 8 bases between the germline ends. CDR1 and CDR2 from the germline V gene are MDHEN and SYDVKM. The CDR3 sequence is 12 residues long. CDR3 nucleotides: TGTGCCAGCAGGCAGGGTCATCAGCCCCAGCATTTT. Translated, it gives CASRQGHQPQHF.

The chain uses TRBV7-2 and TRBJ2-5; TRBD1 agrees at 8 bases. CDR1 SGHTA and CDR2 FQGNSA come from the germline V gene. Losses at the gene ends were 7 bases for V and 1 base for J; bases not matched to a gene: 8. This CDR3 region has 15 residues. The CDR3 nucleotides are TGTGCCAGCACCCCCGCCAGGGGGCGCCAAGAGACCCAGTACTTC. It codes for CASTPARGRQETQYF.

This clone was counted at least ten times. Other DNA sequences of this sample code for an identical CDR3. J is TRBJ2-7 and V is TRBV4-3; weak D call: TRBD2 (6 bases). Deletions cut 1 base from V and 3 bases from J, with 7 bases between. The germline V gene encodes CDR1 LGHNA and CDR2 YSLEER. CDR3 length equals 13 residues. In DNA form, the CDR3 reads TGCGCCAGCAGCCAAGTGGGGGGCTACGAGCAGTACTTC. Protein product: CASSQVGGYEQYF.

V is TRBV19 and J is TRBJ1-1; the D is unclear. V dropped 3 bases and J dropped 4 bases, with 12 bases sitting between them. The CDR3 loop spans 14 amino acids. Germline lookup yields CDR1 LNHDA and CDR2 SQIVND (reference sequence). The CDR3 region is CASSISPAGTEAFF. For the CDR3, the DNA is TGTGCCAGTAGTATTTCACCTGCGGGCACTGAAGCTTTCTTT.

DNA for the CDR3: TGTGCCAGCAGCTCCACAGGGGTCTCGGGCAATCAGCCCCAGCATTTT. Protein sequence: CASSSTGVSGNQPQHF. This chain links TRBV6-2 or TRBV6-3 with TRBJ1-5, with 7 positions matching TRBD1. V was clipped by 6 bases and J by 2 bases; unmatched bases: 10. The CDR3 sequence is 16 residues long. The germline V gene encodes CDR1 MNHEY and CDR2 SVGEGT.

V usage is TRBV5-1 and J usage is TRBJ1-4, with 7 bases lining up with TRBD1. Germline CDR1 and CDR2: SGHRS and YFSETQ. The CDR3 totals 13 residues. With 4 bases clipped from V and 8 bases from J, the junction kept 5 bases outside the gene matches. The CDR3 DNA reads as TGCGCCAGCAGCACAACAGGGGACGAAAAACTGTTTTTT. It encodes CASSTTGDEKLFF.

This chain links TRBV30 with TRBJ1-6; no definite D call. The CDR3 has 14 residues. V was pared by 1 base and J by 5 bases, with 9 bases between. Germline CDR1 is GTSNPN and CDR2 is SVGIG (reference sequence). The CDR3 protein is CAWSAGRNNSPLHF. The CDR3 DNA reads as TGTGCCTGGAGTGCGGGCAGAAATAATTCACCCCTCCACTTT.

The chain links TRBV19 to TRBJ2-2; tentative D call: TRBD2 (6 bases). V dropped 7 bases and J dropped 2 bases, with 23 bases sitting between them. Germline lookup yields CDR1 LNHDA and CDR2 SQIVND (reference sequence). The CDR3 loop spans 18 amino acids. The CDR3 spells CASTALKLGGINTGELFF. DNA of the CDR3: TGTGCCAGTACCGCACTTAAGTTGGGCGGGATTAACACCGGGGAGCTGTTTTTT. Variable domain in full (rest from reference TRBV19 and TRBJ2-2): DGGITQSPKYLFRKEGQNVTLSCEQNLNHDAMYWYRQDPGQGLRLIYYSQIVNDFQKGDIAEGYSVSREKKESFPLTVTSAQKNPTAFYLCASTALKLGGINTGELFFGEGSRLTVL.

V is TRBV10-3 and J is TRBJ1-1; possible D gene TRBD1, 6 bases. This CDR3 region has 17 residues. V lost 0 bases, J lost 3 bases, and 17 bases lay in between. The V gene's germline CDR1 is ENHRY and CDR2 SYGVKD. The CDR3 sequence: CAISESMGGRGDTEAFF. The CDR3 region has the DNA TGTGCCATCAGTGAGTCGATGGGGGGAAGGGGGGACACTGAAGCTTTCTTT.

V gene TRBV6-4 combines with J gene TRBJ1-2, with D perhaps TRBD1 (5 bases). There are 17 residues in the CDR3. V dropped 0 bases and J dropped 2 bases, with 16 bases sitting between them. Germline loops: CDR1 MRHNA, CDR2 SNTAGT. The CDR3 sequence: CASSDSGTGDSNYGYTF. The CDR3 nucleotides are TGTGCCAGCAGTGACTCGGGAACAGGCGACTCCAACTATGGCTACACCTTC.

V and J are TRBV9 and TRBJ2-5, with D hard to call. The CDR3 covers 16 residues. V gave up 0 bases and J gave up 5 bases, with 17 bases separating them. Germline CDR1 is SGDLS and CDR2 is YYNGEE. The CDR3 loop is CASSVGQRALSETQYF. As DNA, the CDR3 is TGTGCCAGCAGCGTAGGGCAACGAGCTCTTTCGGAGACCCAGTACTTC.

Here the CDR3 DNA reads TGTGCCAGCAGCTTAGACTGGGACAGGGCTAAAAACATTCAGTACTTC. It yields the protein CASSLDWDRAKNIQYF. The chain employs TRBV7-2 and TRBJ2-4, with 9 bases lining up with TRBD1. In germline, CDR1 is SGHTA, CDR2 FQGNSA. Trimming took 1 base from V and 4 from J; bases not matched to a gene: 5. The CDR3 totals 16 residues.

The genes are TRBV7-2 and TRBJ2-2; TRBD2 aligns across 9 bases. V shed 1 base and J 7 bases; nucleotides not matched to a gene: 4. The CDR3 is 15 amino acids. Germline lookup yields CDR1 SGHTA and CDR2 FQGNSA. CDR3 sequence: CASSLGGRADGELFF. As DNA, the CDR3 is TGTGCCAGCAGCTTAGGCGGGAGGGCCGACGGGGAGCTGTTTTTT.

This clone has a handful of counts. This chain joins TRBV15 and TRBJ1-5; D unresolved. V was trimmed by 3 bases and J by 0 bases, leaving 9 bases between them. Germline V lookup: CDR1 LNHNV, CDR2 YYDKDF (reference sequence). The CDR3 has 15 residues. CDR3: CATSSRQNSNQPQHF. The CDR3 DNA reads as TGTGCCACCAGCAGCCGGCAGAATAGCAATCAGCCCCAGCATTTT.

This rearrangement joins TRBV28 to TRBJ2-1, with D tentatively TRBD2 (6 bases). This CDR3 has 15 residues. Trimming took off 5 bases at V and 9 bases at J, with 20 bases between the two ends. The germline V gene has CDR1 MDHEN and CDR2 SYDVKM. This CDR3 reads CASSPRPLGAGEQFF. DNA of the CDR3: TGTGCCAGCAGTCCCAGGCCCCTCGGAGCGGGTGAGCAGTTCTTC.

The V call is TRBV7-9, the J call TRBJ2-7; D ambiguous. The V end lost 5 bases, the J end lost 7 bases, and 9 bases lay between the germline ends. The germline gives CDR1 SEHNR, CDR2 FQNEAQ (reference sequence). There are 11 residues in the CDR3. This CDR3 is CASSHAWEQYF. In DNA form, the CDR3 reads TGTGCCAGCAGCCATGCGTGGGAGCAGTACTTC.

V and J are TRBV7-9 and TRBJ2-7; D is undetermined. Trimming cost V 0 bases and J 5 bases, with 5 bases left between them. This CDR3 has 12 amino acids. Germline V CDR1 and CDR2: SEHNR, FQNEAQ (reference sequence). Here the CDR3 reads CASSLATDEQYF. The CDR3 DNA follows: TGTGCCAGCAGCTTAGCCACTGACGAGCAGTACTTC.

V usage is TRBV4-2 and J usage is TRBJ2-1, with 7 positions matching TRBD2. Germline V lookup: CDR1 LGHNA, CDR2 YNFKEQ. This CDR3 comprises 16 residues. With 4 bases clipped from V and 8 bases from J, the junction kept 14 bases outside the gene matches. DNA of the CDR3: TGTGCCAGCAGCCTCGGGAGCGGGATCCCCCCCTATGAGCAGTTCTTC. This encodes CASSLGSGIPPYEQFF.

The chain recombines TRBV30 with TRBJ2-2; a possible D gene is TRBD2 (6 bases). CDR3 length: 16 residues. In germline, CDR1 is GTSNPN, CDR2 SVGIG (reference sequence). V was pared by 0 bases and J by 1 base, with 12 bases between. In DNA, the CDR3 is TGTGCCTGGAGTGTATTCGGGGGTTTGAACACCGGGGAGCTGTTTTTT. Translating gives CAWSVFGGLNTGELFF.

V usage is TRBV18 and J usage is TRBJ2-5, with TRBD1 as a possible D gene (5 bases). This CDR3 spans 12 amino acids. Germline V CDR1 and CDR2: KGHSH, LQKENI. V dropped 2 bases and J dropped 5 bases, with 6 bases sitting between them. This CDR3 is CASSPAGETQYF. Written as DNA, the CDR3 is TGTGCCAGCTCACCAGCAGGGGAGACCCAGTACTTC.

The CDR3 sequence is CASSQARRTGGQEKLFF. Here the CDR3 DNA reads TGTGCCAGCAGCCAAGCGAGGAGGACAGGCGGACAGGAAAAACTGTTTTTT. The rearrangement uses TRBV3-1 (or the pseudogene TRBV3-2) and TRBJ1-4; TRBD1 agrees at 7 bases. V shed 1 base, J shed 8 bases, and the junction held 13 bases outside the gene matches. CDR1 and CDR2 from the germline V gene are LGHDT and YNNKEL (reference sequence). The CDR3 extends over 17 amino acids.

The chain recombines TRBV5-1 with TRBJ1-2; D not certain. This CDR3 comprises 15 residues. Trimming removed 5 bases at V and 8 bases at J, with 22 bases between. From germline, CDR1 is SGHRS and CDR2 YFSETQ. The DNA for the CDR3 is TGCGCCAGCAGTACCGGAGAGAGTGTCGTCTGGGGCTACACCTTC. Protein product: CASSTGESVVWGYTF.

V and J are TRBV6-6 and TRBJ1-5; D is undetermined. Between the trimmed V and J ends, which lost 5 bases and 6 bases, there was a span of 17 bases. The CDR3 covers 15 residues. Per the germline V gene, CDR1 is MNHNY and CDR2 is SVGAGI (reference sequence). CDR3 in amino acids: CASSTGPEYGQPQHF. The CDR3 coding sequence is TGTGCCAGCAGTACCGGACCCGAGTACGGTCAGCCCCAGCATTTT.

This clone was counted once. The V gene is TRBV27, the J gene TRBJ1-4; 10 bases fit TRBD1. V gave up 6 bases and J gave up 7 bases; unmatched junction bases: 8. The CDR3 extends over 15 amino acids. CDR1 and CDR2 from the germline V gene are MNHEY and SMNVEV (reference sequence). The CDR3 sequence is CASSSLTGGVEKLFF. CDR3 nucleotide sequence: TGTGCCAGCAGCTCCCTGACAGGGGGCGTTGAAAAACTGTTTTTT.

The chain carries TRBV27 and TRBJ1-5; D might be TRBD1 (6 bases). There are 14 residues in the CDR3. Germline V lookup: CDR1 MNHEY, CDR2 SMNVEV (reference sequence). Trimming cost V 2 bases and J 1 base, with 6 bases left between them. The CDR3 is CASSLQGSNQPQHF. The CDR3 DNA reads TGTGCCAGCAGTTTACAGGGGAGCAATCAGCCCCAGCATTTT.

This clone has more than one count but fewer than ten. The chain employs TRBV28 and TRBJ2-1; D possibly corresponds to TRBD2 (6 bases). V was shortened by 7 bases and J by 5 bases, with 18 bases between the two germline ends. CDR1 is MDHEN, CDR2 SYDVKM, per germline. This CDR3 has 15 amino acids. The CDR3 sequence is CASTPPQGGHNEQFF. The CDR3 coding sequence is TGTGCCAGCACCCCCCCCCAGGGAGGACACAATGAGCAGTTCTTC.